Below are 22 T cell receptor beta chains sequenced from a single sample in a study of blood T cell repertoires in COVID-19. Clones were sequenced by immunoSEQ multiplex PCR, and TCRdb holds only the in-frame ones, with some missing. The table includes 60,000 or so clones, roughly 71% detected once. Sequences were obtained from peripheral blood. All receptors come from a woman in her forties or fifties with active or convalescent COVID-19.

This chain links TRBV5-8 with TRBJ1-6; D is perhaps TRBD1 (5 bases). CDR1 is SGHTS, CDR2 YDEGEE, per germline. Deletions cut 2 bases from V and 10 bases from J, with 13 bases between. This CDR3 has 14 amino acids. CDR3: CASSFRERGSPLHF. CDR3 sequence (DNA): TGTGCCAGCAGCTTCCGGGAGCGGGGGTCACCCCTCCACTTT. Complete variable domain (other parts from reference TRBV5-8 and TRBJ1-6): EAGVTQSPTHLIKTRGQQATLRCSPISGHTSVYWYQQALGLGLQFLLWYDEGEERNRGNFPPRFSGRQFPNYSSELNVNALELEDSALYLCASSFRERGSPLHFGNGTRLTVT.

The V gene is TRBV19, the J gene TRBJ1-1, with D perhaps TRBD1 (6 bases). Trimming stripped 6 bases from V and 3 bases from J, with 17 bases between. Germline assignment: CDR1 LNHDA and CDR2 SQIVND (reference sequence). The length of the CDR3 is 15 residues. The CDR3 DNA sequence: TGTGCCAGTAGGGAAACAGGGAACTTGTACACTGAAGCTTTCTTT. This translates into CASRETGNLYTEAFF.

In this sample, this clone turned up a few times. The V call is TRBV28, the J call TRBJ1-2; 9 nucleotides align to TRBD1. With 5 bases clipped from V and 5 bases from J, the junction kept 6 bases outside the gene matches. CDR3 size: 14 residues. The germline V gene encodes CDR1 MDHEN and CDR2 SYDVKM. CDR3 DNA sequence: TGTGCCAGCAGTACACAGGGGGCTAGGTATGGCTACACCTTC. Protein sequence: CASSTQGARYGYTF.

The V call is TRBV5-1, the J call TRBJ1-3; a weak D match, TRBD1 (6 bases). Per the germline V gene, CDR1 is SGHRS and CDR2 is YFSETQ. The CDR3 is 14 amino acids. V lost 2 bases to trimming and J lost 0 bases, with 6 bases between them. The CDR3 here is CASSLQGSGNTIYF. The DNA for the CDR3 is TGCGCCAGCAGCTTACAGGGCTCTGGAAACACCATATATTTT.

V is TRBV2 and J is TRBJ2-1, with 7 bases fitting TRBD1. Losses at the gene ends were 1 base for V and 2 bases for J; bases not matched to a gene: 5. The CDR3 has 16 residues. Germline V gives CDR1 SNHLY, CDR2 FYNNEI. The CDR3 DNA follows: TGTGCCAGCAGTGAAGGGACAGGCGAACCCTACAATGAGCAGTTCTTC. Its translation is CASSEGTGEPYNEQFF.

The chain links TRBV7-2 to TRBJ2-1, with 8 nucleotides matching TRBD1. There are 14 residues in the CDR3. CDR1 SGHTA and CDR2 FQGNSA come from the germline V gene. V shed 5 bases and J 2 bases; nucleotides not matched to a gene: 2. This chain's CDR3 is CASSLQGAYNEQFF. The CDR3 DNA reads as TGTGCCAGCAGCCTACAGGGGGCCTACAATGAGCAGTTCTTC.

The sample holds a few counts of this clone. The CDR3 loop is CASRPWTGGNTEAFF. For the CDR3, the DNA is TGTGCCAGCAGGCCTTGGACAGGGGGGAACACTGAAGCTTTCTTT. The chain is built from TRBV6-5 and TRBJ1-1; 10 bases match TRBD1. V lost 6 bases, J lost 1 base, and 5 bases stayed unmatched. This CDR3 has 15 residues. Germline CDR1 and CDR2: MNHEY and SVGAGI.

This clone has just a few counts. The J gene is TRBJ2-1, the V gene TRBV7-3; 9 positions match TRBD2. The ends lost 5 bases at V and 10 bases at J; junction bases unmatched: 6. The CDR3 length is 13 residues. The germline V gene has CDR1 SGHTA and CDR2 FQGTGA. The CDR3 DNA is TGTGCCAGCAGCACTATCGGGACTAGCGAGCAGTTCTTC. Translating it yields CASSTIGTSEQFF.

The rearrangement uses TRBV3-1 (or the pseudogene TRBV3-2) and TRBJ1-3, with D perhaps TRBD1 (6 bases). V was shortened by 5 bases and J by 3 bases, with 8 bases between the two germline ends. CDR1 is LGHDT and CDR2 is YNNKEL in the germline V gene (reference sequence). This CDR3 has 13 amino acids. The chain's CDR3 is CASSSQGGNTIYF. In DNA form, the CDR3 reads TGTGCCAGCAGCTCACAGGGTGGAAACACCATATATTTT.

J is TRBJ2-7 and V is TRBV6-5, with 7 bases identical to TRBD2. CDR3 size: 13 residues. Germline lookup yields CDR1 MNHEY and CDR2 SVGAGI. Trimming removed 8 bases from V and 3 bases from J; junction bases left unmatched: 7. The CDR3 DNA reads TGTGCCAGCGGGAGGGTTCGGGGCTACGAGCAGTACTTC. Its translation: CASGRVRGYEQYF.

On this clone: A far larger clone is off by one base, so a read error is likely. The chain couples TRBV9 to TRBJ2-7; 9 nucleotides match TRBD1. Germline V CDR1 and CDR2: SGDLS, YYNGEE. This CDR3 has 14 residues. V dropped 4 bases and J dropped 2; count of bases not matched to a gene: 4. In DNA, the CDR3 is TGTGCCAGCAGCTTAGGACAGGGGCCCTACGAGCAGTACTTC. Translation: CASSLGQGPYEQYF.

CDR3 in DNA: TGCGCCAGCCGAGGCCAGCGGGCTAGCAATCAGCCCCAGCATTTT. This gives the protein CASRGQRASNQPQHF. This sequence joins TRBV23-1 and TRBJ1-5; D is uncertain. TRBV23-1 has ORF status, its function being uncertain. Trimming shortened V by 8 bases and J by 0 bases, and 14 bases separated the two germline ends. The CDR3 has 15 residues.

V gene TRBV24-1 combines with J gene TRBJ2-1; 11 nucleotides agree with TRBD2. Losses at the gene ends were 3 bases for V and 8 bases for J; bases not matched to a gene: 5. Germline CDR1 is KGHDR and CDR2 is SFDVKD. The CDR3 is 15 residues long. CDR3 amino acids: CATSDVAGGPYEQFF. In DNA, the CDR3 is TGTGCCACCAGTGATGTAGCGGGAGGGCCGTATGAGCAGTTCTTC.

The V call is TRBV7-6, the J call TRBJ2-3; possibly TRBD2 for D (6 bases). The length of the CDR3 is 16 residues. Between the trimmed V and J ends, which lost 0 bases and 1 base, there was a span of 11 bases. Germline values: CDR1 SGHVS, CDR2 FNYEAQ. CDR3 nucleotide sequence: TGTGCCAGCAGCTTAGCGGGCGGAGGGGGCACAGATACGCAGTATTTT. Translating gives CASSLAGGGGTDTQYF. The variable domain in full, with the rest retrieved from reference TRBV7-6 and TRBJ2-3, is GAGVSQSPRYKVTKRGQDVALRCDPISGHVSLYWYRQALGQGPEFLTYFNYEAQQDKSGLPNDRFSAERPEGSISTLTIQRTEQRDSAMYRCASSLAGGGGTDTQYFGPGTRLTVL.

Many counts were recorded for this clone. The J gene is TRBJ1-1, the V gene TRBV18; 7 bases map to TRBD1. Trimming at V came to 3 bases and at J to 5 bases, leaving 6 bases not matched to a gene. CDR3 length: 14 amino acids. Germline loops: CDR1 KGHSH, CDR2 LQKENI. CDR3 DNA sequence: TGTGCCAGCTCACCCCTTACAGGGGTTACTGAAGCTTTCTTT. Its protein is CASSPLTGVTEAFF.

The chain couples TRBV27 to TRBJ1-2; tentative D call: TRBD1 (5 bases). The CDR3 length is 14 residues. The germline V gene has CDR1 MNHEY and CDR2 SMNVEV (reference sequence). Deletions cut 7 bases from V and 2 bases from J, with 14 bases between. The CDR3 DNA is TGTGCCAGCACCAGCGCCCGGGGGAACTATGGCTACACCTTC. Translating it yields CASTSARGNYGYTF.

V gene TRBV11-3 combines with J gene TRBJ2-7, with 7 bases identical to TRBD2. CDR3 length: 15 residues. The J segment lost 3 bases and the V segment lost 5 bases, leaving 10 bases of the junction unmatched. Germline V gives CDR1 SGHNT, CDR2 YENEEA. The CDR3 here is CASSEAPGLIYEQYF. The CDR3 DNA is TGTGCCAGCAGCGAGGCCCCGGGACTAATCTACGAGCAGTACTTC.

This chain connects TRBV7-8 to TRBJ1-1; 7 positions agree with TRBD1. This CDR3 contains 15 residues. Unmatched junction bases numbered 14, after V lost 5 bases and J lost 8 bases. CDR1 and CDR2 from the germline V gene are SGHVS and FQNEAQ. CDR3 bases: TGTGCCAGCAGCCCCAGAGCAGGGGGAGCACTAGAAGCTTTCTTT. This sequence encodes CASSPRAGGALEAFF.

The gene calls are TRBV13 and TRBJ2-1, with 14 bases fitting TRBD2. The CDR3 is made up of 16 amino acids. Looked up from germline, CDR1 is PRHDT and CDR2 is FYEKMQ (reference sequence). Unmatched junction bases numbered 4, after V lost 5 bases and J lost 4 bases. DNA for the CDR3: TGTGCCAGCAGCCAAGGGACTAGCGGGAGTTACAATGAGCAGTTCTTC. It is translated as CASSQGTSGSYNEQFF.

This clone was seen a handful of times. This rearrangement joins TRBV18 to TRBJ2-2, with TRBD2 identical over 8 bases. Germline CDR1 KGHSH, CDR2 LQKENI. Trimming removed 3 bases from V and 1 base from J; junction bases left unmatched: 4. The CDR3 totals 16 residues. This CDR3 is CASSPRLAGNTGELFF. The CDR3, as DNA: TGTGCCAGCTCACCGCGGCTAGCGGGGAACACCGGGGAGCTGTTTTTT.

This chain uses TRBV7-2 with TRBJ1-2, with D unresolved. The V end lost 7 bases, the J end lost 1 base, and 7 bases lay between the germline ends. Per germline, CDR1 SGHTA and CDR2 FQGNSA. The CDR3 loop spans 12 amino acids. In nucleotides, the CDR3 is TGTGCCAGCACCCCAAATAACTATGGCTACACCTTC. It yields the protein CASTPNNYGYTF.

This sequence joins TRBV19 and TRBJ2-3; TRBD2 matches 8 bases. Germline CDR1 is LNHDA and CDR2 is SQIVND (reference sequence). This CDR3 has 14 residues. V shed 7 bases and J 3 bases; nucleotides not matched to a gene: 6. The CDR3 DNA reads TGTGCCAGTACCCCGGGACTAGGGACAGATACGCAGTATTTT. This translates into CASTPGLGTDTQYF. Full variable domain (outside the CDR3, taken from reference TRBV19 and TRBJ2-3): DGGITQSPKYLFRKEGQNVTLSCEQNLNHDAMYWYRQDPGQGLRLIYYSQIVNDFQKGDIAEGYSVSREKKESFPLTVTSAQKNPTAFYLCASTPGLGTDTQYFGPGTRLTVL.